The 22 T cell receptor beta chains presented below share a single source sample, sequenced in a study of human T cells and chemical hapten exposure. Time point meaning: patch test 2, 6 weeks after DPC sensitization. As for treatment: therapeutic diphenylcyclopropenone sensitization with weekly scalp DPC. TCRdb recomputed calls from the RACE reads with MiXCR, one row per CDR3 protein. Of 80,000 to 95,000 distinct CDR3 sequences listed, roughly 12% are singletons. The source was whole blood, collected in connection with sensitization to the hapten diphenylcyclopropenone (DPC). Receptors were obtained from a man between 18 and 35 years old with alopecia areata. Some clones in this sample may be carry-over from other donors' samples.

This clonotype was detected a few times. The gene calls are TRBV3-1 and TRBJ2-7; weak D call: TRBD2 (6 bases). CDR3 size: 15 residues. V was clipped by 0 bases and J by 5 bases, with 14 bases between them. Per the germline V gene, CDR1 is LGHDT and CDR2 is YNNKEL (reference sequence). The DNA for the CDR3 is TGTGCCAGCAGCCAAGATGTTAGGGGAGGAGACGAGCAGTACGTC. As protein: CASSQDVRGGDEQYV.

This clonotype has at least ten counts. The CDR3 sequence is CATTRDRRNTEAFF. The CDR3 nucleotides read TGTGCCACCACCAGGGACAGAAGAAACACTGAAGCTTTCTTT. This sequence joins TRBV15 and TRBJ1-1; 7 bases fit TRBD1. Germline V gives CDR1 LNHNV, CDR2 YYDKDF (reference sequence). The CDR3 consists of 14 residues. With 7 bases clipped from V and 2 bases from J, the junction kept 7 bases outside the gene matches.

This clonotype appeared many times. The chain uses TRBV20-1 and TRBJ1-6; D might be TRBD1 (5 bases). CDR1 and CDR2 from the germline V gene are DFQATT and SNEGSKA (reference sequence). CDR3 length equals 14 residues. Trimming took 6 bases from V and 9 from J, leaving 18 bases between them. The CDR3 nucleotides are TGCAGTGCACGACAGAGCCTCGGGGGTTCACCCCTCCACTTT. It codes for CSARQSLGGSPLHF.

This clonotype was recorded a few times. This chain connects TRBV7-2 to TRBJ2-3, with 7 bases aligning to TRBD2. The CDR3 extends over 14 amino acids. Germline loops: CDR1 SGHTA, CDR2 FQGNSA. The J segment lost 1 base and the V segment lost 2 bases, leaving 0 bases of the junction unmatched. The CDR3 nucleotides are TGTGCCAGCAGCTTAACTAGCGGCACAGATACGCAGTATTTT. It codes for CASSLTSGTDTQYF.

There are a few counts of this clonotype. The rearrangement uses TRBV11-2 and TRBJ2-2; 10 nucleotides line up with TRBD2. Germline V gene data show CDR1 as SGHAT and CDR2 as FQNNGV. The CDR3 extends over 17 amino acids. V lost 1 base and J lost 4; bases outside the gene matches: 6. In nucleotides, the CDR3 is TGTGCCAGCAGCTTAGGTCTTAGCGGGGGGAGCACCGGGGAGCTGTTTTTT. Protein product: CASSLGLSGGSTGELFF.

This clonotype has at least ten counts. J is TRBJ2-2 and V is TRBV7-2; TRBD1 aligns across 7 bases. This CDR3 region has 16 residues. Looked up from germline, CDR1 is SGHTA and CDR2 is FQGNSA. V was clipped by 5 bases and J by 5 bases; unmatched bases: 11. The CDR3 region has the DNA TGTGCCAGCAGCCCGGGCCGACAGGGACATACCGGGGAGCTGTTTTTT. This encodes CASSPGRQGHTGELFF.

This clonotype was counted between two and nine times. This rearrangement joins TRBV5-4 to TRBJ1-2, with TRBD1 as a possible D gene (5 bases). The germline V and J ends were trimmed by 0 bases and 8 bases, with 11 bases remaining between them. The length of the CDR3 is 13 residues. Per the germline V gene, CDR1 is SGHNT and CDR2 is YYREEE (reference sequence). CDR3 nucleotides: TGTGCCAGCAGCTTGGCCAGGGAGGGAGGCTACACCTTC. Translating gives CASSLAREGGYTF.

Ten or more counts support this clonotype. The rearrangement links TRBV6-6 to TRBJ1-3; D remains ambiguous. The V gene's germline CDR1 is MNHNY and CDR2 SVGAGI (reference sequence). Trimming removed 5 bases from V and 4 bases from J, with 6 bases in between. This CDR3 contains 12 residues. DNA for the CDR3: TGTGCCAGCAGTCCACAGGGAAACACCATATATTTT. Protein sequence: CASSPQGNTIYF.

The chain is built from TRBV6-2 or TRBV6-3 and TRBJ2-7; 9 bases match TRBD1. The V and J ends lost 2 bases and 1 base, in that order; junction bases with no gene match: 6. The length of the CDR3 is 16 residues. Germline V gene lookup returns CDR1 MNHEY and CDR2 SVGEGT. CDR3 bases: TGTGCCAGCAGTTACGGGGGACAGGGAAGTTCCTACGAGCAGTACGTC. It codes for CASSYGGQGSSYEQYV.

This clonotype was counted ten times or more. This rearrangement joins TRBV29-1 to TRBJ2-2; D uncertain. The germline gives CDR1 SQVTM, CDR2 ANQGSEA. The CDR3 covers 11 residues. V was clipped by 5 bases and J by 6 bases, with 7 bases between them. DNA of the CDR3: TGCAGCGTTCCTCAAGCCGGGGAGCTGTTTTTT. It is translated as CSVPQAGELFF.

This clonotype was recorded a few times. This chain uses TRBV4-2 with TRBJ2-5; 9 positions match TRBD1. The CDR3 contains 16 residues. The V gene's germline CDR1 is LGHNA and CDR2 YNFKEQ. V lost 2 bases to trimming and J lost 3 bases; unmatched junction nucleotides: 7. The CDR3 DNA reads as TGTGCCAGCAGCCAATTCCCGGGACAGGGAGAAGAGACCCAGTACTTC. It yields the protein CASSQFPGQGEETQYF.

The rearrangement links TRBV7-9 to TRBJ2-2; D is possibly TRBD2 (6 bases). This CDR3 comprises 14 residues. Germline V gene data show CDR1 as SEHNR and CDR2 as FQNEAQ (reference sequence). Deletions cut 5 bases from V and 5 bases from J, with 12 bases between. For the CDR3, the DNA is TGTGCCAGCAGCGATACTGCGGGGACCGGGGAGCTGTTTTTT. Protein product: CASSDTAGTGELFF.

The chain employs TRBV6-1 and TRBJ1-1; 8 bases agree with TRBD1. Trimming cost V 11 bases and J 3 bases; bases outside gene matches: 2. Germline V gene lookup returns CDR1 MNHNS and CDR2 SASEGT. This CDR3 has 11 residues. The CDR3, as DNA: TGTGCCTTACAGGGGGACACTGAAGCTTTCTTT. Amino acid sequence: CALQGDTEAFF.

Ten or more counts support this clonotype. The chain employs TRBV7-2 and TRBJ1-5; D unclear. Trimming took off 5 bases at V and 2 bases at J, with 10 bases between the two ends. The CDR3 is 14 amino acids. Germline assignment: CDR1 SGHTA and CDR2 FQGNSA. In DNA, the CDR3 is TGTGCCAGCAGCCCATTACCGGGCAATCAGCCCCAGCATTTT. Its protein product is CASSPLPGNQPQHF.

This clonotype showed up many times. The CDR3 here is CASSSGERGTQYF. For the CDR3, the DNA is TGTGCCAGCAGCTCGGGAGAGCGGGGGACCCAGTACTTC. The chain employs TRBV11-3 and TRBJ2-5; 7 bases agree with TRBD2. CDR3 length: 13 amino acids. Losses at the gene ends were 4 bases for V and 7 bases for J; bases not matched to a gene: 6. Germline V lookup: CDR1 SGHNT, CDR2 YENEEA.

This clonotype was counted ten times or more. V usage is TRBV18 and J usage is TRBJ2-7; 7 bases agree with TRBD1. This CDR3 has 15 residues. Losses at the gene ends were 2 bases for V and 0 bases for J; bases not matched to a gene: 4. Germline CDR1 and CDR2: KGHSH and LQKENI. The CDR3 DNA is TGTGCCAGCTCACCAACACAGGGGAGCTCCTACGAGCAGTACTTC. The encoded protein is CASSPTQGSSYEQYF.

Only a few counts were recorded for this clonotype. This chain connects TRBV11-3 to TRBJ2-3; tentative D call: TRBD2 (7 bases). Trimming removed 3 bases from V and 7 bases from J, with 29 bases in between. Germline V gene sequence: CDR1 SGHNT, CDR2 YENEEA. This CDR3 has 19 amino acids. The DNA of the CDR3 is TGTGCCAGCAGCTTGTCGGATCCAATCAGGGGAGGGGATGCAAATACGCAGTATTTT. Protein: CASSLSDPIRGGDANTQYF.

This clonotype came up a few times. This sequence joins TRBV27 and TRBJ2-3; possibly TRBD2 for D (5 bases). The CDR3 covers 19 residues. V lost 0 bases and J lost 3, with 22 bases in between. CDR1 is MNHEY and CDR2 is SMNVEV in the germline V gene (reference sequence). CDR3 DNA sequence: TGTGCCAGCAGTTTATCGATATCTGGAACGGGATTTCGGACAGATACGCAGTATTTT. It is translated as CASSLSISGTGFRTDTQYF.

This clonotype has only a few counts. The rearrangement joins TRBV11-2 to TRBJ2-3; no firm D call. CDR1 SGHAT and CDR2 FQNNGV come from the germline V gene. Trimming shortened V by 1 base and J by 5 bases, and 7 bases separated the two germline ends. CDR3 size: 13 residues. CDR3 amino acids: CASSLGPGDTQYF. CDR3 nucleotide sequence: TGTGCCAGCAGCTTAGGGCCGGGAGATACGCAGTATTTT.

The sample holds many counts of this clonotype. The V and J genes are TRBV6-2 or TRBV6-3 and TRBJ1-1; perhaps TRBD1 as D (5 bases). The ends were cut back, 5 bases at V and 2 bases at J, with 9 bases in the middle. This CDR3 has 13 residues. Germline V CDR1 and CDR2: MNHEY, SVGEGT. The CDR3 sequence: CASSMTDNTEAFF. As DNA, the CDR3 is TGTGCCAGCAGTATGACAGATAACACTGAAGCTTTCTTT.

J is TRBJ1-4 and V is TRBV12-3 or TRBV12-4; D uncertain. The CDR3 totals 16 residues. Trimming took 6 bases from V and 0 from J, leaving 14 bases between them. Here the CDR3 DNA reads TGTGCCAGCAGAAATAGGGTTCCAACAACTAATGAAAAACTGTTTTTT. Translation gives CASRNRVPTTNEKLFF.

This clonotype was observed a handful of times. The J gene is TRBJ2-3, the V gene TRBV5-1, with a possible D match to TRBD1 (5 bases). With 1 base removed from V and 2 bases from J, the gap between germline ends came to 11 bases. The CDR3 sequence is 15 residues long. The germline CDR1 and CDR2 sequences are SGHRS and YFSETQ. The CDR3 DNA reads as TGCGCCAGCAGCTTGCGGGCAGGGAACACAGATACGCAGTATTTT. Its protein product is CASSLRAGNTDTQYF.